Below, one TCR beta chain is given with its context. The antigen it recognizes is unknown. The input lacks base qualities; no much larger clone sits a single base away. These data come from a study of OX40 agonist ivuxolimab in advanced cancers. About the full investigation: Ivuxolimab was a fully human IgG2 agonistic monoclonal antibody targeting the costimulatory receptor OX40 (CD134). The paper covers the monotherapy dose-escalation part of the phase I ivuxolimab trial, which included N of about 50 patients. Patients were allowed to have had prior anti-PD-1, anti-PD-L1 or anti-CTLA-4 therapy, and roughly 40% of the dose-escalation patients had been treated with checkpoint inhibitors. Of the 50 or so patients in dose escalation, about 20 had hepatocellular carcinoma, roughly 15 had melanoma, 9 had renal cell carcinoma and 9 had head and neck cancer. The purpose of peripheral TCRbeta sequencing was to test whether ivuxolimab changed TCR sequence diversity and led to clonal T-cell expansion. Partial responses occurred in three dose-escalation patients, of whom one had hepatocellular carcinoma and two had cutaneous melanoma. Intravenous ivuxolimab was administered to patients every 2 weeks at six dose levels: 0.01, 0.1, 0.3, 1.5, 3 and 10 mg/kg. In the dose-escalation cohort, 82.7% of patients were male, and the mean age was 60 years with a range of roughly 23 to 90. What the authors observed across the whole study: Which antigens the clonally expanded peripheral T cells were specific for was not determined. Low levels of normalized T-cell clonal expansion were also shown by some nonresponding patients. In the 0.1-3.0 mg/kg groups, partial responders had among the lowest normalized peripheral clonal expansion, particularly in CD8+ T cells. After ivuxolimab, CD8+ T cells had more expanded clones than CD4+ T cells on average. At doses from 0.1 to 3.0 mg/kg, clonal expansion was seen in both CD4+ and CD8+ blood T cells between baseline and week 6.

The germline V gene encodes CDR1 SGHDN and CDR2 FVKESK. The CDR3 goes from the cysteine to the phenylalanine over 14 residues. Of the read, only the CDR3 DNA is kept; its 42 bases are in frame from base 1. At the junction V is shortened by 4 bases and J by 2 bases; bases outside the gene matches: 4. The trial excluded patients who had a history of autoimmune disease or who were on systemic immunosuppression. Peripheral blood for TCR sequencing was drawn from every dose cohort at baseline, at cycle 4 day 1 and at cycle 7 day 1. The samples were drawn from a first-in-human, open-label, multicenter phase I dose-escalation trial of ivuxolimab. Adults with locally advanced or metastatic melanoma, renal cell, hepatocellular, or head and neck squamous cell carcinoma were enrolled in the trial. CD4+ and CD8+ T cells were sorted separately from peripheral blood before TCR sequencing. To sequence the TCRbeta CDR3 region, genomic DNA was isolated from the sorted cells. TCRbeta CDR3 regions were sequenced using the immunoSEQ Assay. Held by TCRdb, this immuneACCESS table contains in-frame sequences only and omits some clones. Under half of the omission traces to an unresolved V gene where checked; the cause of the rest is unknown. This sample holds some 60,000 clones; about 91% were observed only once. The ten largest make up 9.5% to 15% of the sample.

The sample here was CD4+ or CD8+ T cells sorted from blood, taken in a trial of the OX40 agonist ivuxolimab. The source is an adult with an advanced solid tumor such as melanoma, head and neck, liver or kidney cancer. The sequence is built from TRBV14 and TRBJ2-7, with 8 middle bases fitting TRBD1. The CDR3 has the sequence CASSLGQEPYEQYF. The nucleotides read TGTGCCAGCAGCCTGGGACAGGAGCCCTACGAGCAGTACTTC. The entire variable domain, with the stretches around the CDR3 drawn from the reference TRBV14 and TRBJ2-7 proteins, is EAGVTQFPSHSVIEKGQTVTLRCDPISGHDNLYWYRRVMGKEIKFLLHFVKESKQDESGMPNNRFLAERTGGTYSTLKVQPAELEDSGVYFCASSLGQEPYEQYFGPGTRLTVT.